This paragraph reports one T cell receptor (beta chain). Generated by immunoSEQ multiplex PCR, the TCRdb table keeps only in-frame clones and is missing some. This repertoire shows approximately 400,000 clones, around 86% found once; its top ten account for 5% to 5.5%. The data were taken from a study of blood T cell repertoires in COVID-19. The trim removed 7 bases at V and 3 bases at J, leaving 7 bases unmatched. The CDR3 runs to 14 residues. Per germline, CDR1 MNHEY and CDR2 SVGAGI. This receptor was taken from a woman aged 45-59 years who had recovered from COVID-19. Sequencing used PBMCs or T cells enriched from blood (not recorded which). The chain employs TRBV6-5 and TRBJ2-5, with 8 bases matching TRBD2. The CDR3 region has the DNA TGTGCCAGCAAGATTAGCGGGGCTAAAGAGACCCAGTACTTC. This codes for CASKISGAKETQYF.